This TCR beta chain was profiled in a study of vaccination and CD4 T cells after COVID-19. Overall study context: Overlapping spike peptides from SARS-CoV-2, HCoV-NL63, HCoV-OC43 and HCoV-229E served to stimulate the cells. Treatment of control cultures consisted of a CEFX pool, an HIV-1 Nef pool, or no peptide. Findings of the study overall: Post-vaccination reactive clonotypes (median about 40) did not differ significantly from post-infection (under 22).

Cultured CD4+ T cell DNA underwent sequencing with the Oncomine TCR Beta short-read assay. It was cultured CD4+ T cells from which genomic DNA was extracted. TCRdb re-called the PCR reads with MiXCR, one entry per CDR3 protein. Of about 7,800 distinct CDR3 sequences in the sample, over 35% were seen once. Treatment reported: approximately 10-day PBMC culture with coronavirus spike peptide pools or control peptides (ViraFEST assay). According to the study, CD4+ T cells from the unexposed donor were gathered ahead of the COVID-19 pandemic (2011-2018). Using peptide pools, antigen-specific T cells were expanded in ViraFEST before TCRs were sequenced. Germline V gene sequence: CDR1 MDHEN, CDR2 SYDVKM. The CDR3 totals 12 residues. The V gene lost 1 base and the J gene lost 1 base, with 1 base spanning the gap. The sample holds a few counts of this clonotype. No antigen is known for it.

The specimen was CD4+ T cells from blood, cultured in vitro. The chain uses TRBV28 and TRBJ2-5; D uncertain. The sequence derives from a human donor in good health. In DNA form, the CDR3 reads TGTGCCAGCAGTTTATTCCAAGAGACCCAGTACTTC. It specifies CASSLFQETQYF.